This T cell receptor beta chain was profiled in a study of control samples from healthy donors and cancer patients. The CDR3 runs to 15 residues. The ends were cut back, 6 bases at V and 0 bases at J, with 12 bases in the middle. Germline V gene data show CDR1 as MNHEY and CDR2 as SVGAGI. Profiling relied on immunoSEQ multiplex PCR, and the TCRdb table lists in-frame clones only, not all of them. The table has about 140,000 clones, approximately 94% seen once. This clone occurred a few times. The sample consisted of blood. This sequence originates from a middle-aged man in good health. This chain joins TRBV6-5 and TRBJ1-5; D is perhaps TRBD1 (5 bases). In DNA form, the CDR3 reads TGTGCCAGCAGGCGACAGTTAAATAGCAATCAGCCCCAGCATTTT. Translating it yields CASRRQLNSNQPQHF.